The 2 T cell receptor beta chains in this list originate from one sample, sequenced in a study of cytomegalovirus exposure and HLA in healthy donors. The PCR contained 60 Vbeta and 13 Jbeta primers. Only in-frame clones appear in the TCRdb table, and some are missing; sequencing was by immunoSEQ multiplex PCR. Of about 140,000 clones in the sample, over 60% were seen once. The sequenced sample was PBMCs. These receptors all come from a female donor in good health and CMV-seronegative.

This clone is a singleton in its sample. The V gene is TRBV5-1, the J gene TRBJ1-3; 8 nucleotides match TRBD1. Germline lookup yields CDR1 SGHRS and CDR2 YFSETQ. The CDR3 is 14 amino acids. V lost 4 bases, J lost 9 bases, and 9 bases stayed unmatched. This chain's CDR3 is CASSPDRGGSTIYF. The CDR3, as DNA: TGCGCCAGCAGCCCCGACAGGGGTGGGAGCACCATATATTTT.

V usage is TRBV4-1 and J usage is TRBJ2-7, with 7 bases identical to TRBD1. Unmatched junction bases numbered 10, after V lost 2 bases and J lost 6 bases. Germline CDR1 and CDR2: MGHRA and YSYEKL. CDR3 size: 15 residues. CDR3 loop: CASSQKPSPGGEQYF. CDR3 coding DNA: TGCGCCAGCAGCCAAAAACCGTCCCCAGGGGGCGAGCAGTACTTC.